Reported below is one T cell receptor (beta chain). The clone's antigen remains unknown. Base quality data are lacking; no much larger clone is found one base away. The trial excluded patients who had a history of autoimmune disease or were on systemic immunosuppression. Peripheral blood for TCR sequencing was collected from all dose cohorts at baseline, on cycle 4 day 1, and on cycle 7 day 1. The samples were drawn from a first-in-human, open-label, multicenter phase I dose-escalation trial of ivuxolimab. Adults with locally advanced or metastatic melanoma, renal cell carcinoma, hepatocellular carcinoma or head and neck squamous cell carcinoma were enrolled in the trial. Before TCR sequencing, CD4+ T cells and CD8+ T cells were sorted from peripheral blood as separate populations. This sample is drawn from a study of OX40 agonist ivuxolimab in advanced cancers. Broadly, across the study: Ivuxolimab, which targeted the costimulatory receptor OX40 (CD134), was an agonistic, fully human IgG2 monoclonal antibody. In the dose-escalation cohort, roughly 80% of patients were male, and the mean age was approximately 60 years, with a range of roughly 23 to 85. Partial responses were achieved by three dose-escalation patients, of whom one had hepatocellular carcinoma and two had cutaneous melanoma. Intravenous ivuxolimab was administered to patients every 2 weeks at six dose levels: 0.01, 0.1, 0.3, 1.5, 3 and 10 mg/kg. The paper reports the monotherapy dose-escalation portion (N = 52 patients) of the phase I ivuxolimab trial. Of the 50 or so patients in dose escalation, some 20 had hepatocellular carcinoma, some 15 had melanoma, 9 had renal cell carcinoma and 9 had head and neck cancer. Patients were allowed to have had prior anti-PD-1, anti-PD-L1 or anti-CTLA-4 therapy, and around 43% of the dose-escalation patients had been treated with checkpoint inhibitors. The purpose of peripheral TCRbeta sequencing was to test whether ivuxolimab changed TCR sequence diversity and led to clonal T-cell expansion. Findings and caveats that apply to the study as a whole: After ivuxolimab, expanded clones were on average more numerous among CD8+ T cells than among CD4+ T cells. Partial responders in the 0.1-3.0 mg/kg groups had among the lowest normalized peripheral clonal expansion, especially among CD8+ T cells. The antigen specificity of the peripheral T cells that underwent clonal expansion was not determined. At doses of 0.1 to 3.0 mg/kg, clonal expansion of both CD4+ and CD8+ blood T cells was observed from baseline to week 6. Low levels of normalized T-cell clonal expansion were also seen in some nonresponding patients.

For sequencing of the TCRbeta CDR3 region, genomic DNA was extracted from the sorted cells. TCRbeta CDR3 regions were sequenced using the immunoSEQ Assay. What TCRdb holds here is the immuneACCESS table cut down to in-frame rearrangements. Part of the clones is not present; checked against another copy, under half of the missing clones reflect an unresolved V gene, and the others are unexplained. For this sample there are tens of thousands of clones; approximately 90% appear just once. The ten largest account for approximately 4% of the sample. The sequence was collected from an adult with an advanced solid tumor such as melanoma, head and neck, liver or kidney cancer. Specimen: CD4+ or CD8+ T cells sorted from blood, collected in a trial of the OX40 agonist ivuxolimab.

At the DNA level, the sequence is TGTGCCAGCATCCAATGGGGTAGCTCCTACGAGCAGTACTTC. Translated, it reads CASIQWGSSYEQYF. The receptor chain draws on TRBV7-9 and TRBJ2-7; the D gene is unclear. Trimming removed 7 bases from V and 0 bases from J, leaving 13 bases between the germline ends. Counted from cysteine to phenylalanine, this CDR3 has 14 amino acids. Only the CDR3 DNA is retained, 42 bases long and in frame from the first base. Based on the germline V gene (reference sequence), the CDR1 and CDR2 sequences are SEHNR and FQNEAQ.